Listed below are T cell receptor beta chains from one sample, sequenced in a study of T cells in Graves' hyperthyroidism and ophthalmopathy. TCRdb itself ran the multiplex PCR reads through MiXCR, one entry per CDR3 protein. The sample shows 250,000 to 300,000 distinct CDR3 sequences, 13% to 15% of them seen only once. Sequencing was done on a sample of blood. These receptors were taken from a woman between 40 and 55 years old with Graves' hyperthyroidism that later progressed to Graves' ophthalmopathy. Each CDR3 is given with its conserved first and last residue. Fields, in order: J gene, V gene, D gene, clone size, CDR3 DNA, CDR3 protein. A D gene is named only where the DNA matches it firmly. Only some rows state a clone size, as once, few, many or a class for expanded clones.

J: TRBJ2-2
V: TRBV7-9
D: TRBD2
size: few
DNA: TGTGCCAGCAGTTGGGGGGACTACCCAACCGGGGAGCTGTTTTTT
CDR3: CASSWGDYPTGELFF

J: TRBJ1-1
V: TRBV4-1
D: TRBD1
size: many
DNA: TGCGCCAGCAGCACCTTACAGGGGACTGAAGCTTTCTTT
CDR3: CASSTLQGTEAFF

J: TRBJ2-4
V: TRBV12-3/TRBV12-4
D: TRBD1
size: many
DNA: TGTGCCAGCAGTCCGACAGGGAACATTCAGTACTTC
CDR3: CASSPTGNIQYF

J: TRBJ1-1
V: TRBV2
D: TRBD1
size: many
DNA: TGTGCCAGCACCTGGGACAGGGGGAACACTGAAGCTTTCTTT
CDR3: CASTWDRGNTEAFF

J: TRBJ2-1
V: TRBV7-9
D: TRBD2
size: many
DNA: TGTGCCAGCAGCTTAGTTTCAGCGGGAGCCAATGAGCAGTTCTTC
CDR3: CASSLVSAGANEQFF

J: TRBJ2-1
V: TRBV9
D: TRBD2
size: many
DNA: TGTGCCAGCAGCGTAGAGGCTAGCGGCGTCTACAATGAGCAGTTCTTC
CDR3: CASSVEASGVYNEQFF

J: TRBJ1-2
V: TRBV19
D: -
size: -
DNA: TGTGCCAGTAGTATAGGGGAAGGCTACACCTTC
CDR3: CASSIGEGYTF

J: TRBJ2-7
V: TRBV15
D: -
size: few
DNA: TGTGCCACCAGCAGAGATTGGGACGGATCCTACGAGCAGTACTTC
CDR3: CATSRDWDGSYEQYF

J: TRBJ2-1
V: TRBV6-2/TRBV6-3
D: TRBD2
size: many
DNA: TGTGCCAGCAGTTATCTGGGTCCGGGACTAGCAGACCCGAATGAGCAGTTCTTC
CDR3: CASSYLGPGLADPNEQFF

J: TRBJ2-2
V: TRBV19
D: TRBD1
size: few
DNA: TGTGCCAGTAGTCCTGGACAGGGAGTAAACACCGGGGAGCTGTTTTTT
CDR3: CASSPGQGVNTGELFF

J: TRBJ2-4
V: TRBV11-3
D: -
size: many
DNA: TGTGCCAGGCTCGGACGGAGAAACATTCAGTACTTC
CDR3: CARLGRRNIQYF

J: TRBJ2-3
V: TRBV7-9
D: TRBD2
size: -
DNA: TGTGCCAGCAGGAAGACTAGCGGGAAAGTGGATACGCAGTATTTT
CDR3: CASRKTSGKVDTQYF

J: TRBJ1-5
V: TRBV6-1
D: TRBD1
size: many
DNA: TGTGCCAGCAGTTCCGGGAGGGAGGGACAGGGTCAGCCCCAGCATTTT
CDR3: CASSSGREGQGQPQHF

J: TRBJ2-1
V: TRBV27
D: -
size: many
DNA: TGTGCCAGCAGTTCCCGGAGGGATAGGTCCTACAATGAGCAGTTCTTC
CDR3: CASSSRRDRSYNEQFF